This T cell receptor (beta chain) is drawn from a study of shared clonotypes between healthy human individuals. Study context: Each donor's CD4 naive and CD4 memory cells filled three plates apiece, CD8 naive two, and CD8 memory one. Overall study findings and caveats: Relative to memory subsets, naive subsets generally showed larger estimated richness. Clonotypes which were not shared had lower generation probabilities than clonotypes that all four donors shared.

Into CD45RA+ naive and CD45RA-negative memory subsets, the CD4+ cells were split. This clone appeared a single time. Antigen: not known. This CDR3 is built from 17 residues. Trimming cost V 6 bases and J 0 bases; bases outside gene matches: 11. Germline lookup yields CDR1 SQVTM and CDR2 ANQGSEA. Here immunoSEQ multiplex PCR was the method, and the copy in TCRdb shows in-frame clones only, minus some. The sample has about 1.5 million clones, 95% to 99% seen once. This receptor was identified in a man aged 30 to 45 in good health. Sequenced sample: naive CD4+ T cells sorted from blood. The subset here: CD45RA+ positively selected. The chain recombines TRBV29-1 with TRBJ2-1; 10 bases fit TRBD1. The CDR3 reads CSVEDRGRLSSYNEQFF. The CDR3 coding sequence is TGCAGCGTAGAGGACAGGGGGAGACTGAGCTCCTACAATGAGCAGTTCTTC.